The sequence of this T cell receptor beta chain was determined in a study of blood T cell repertoires in COVID-19. Study as a whole: Material from acute and convalescent COVID-19 was sourced from the United States, Italy and Spain. PBMCs, B-cell-depleted T cells, or T cells were the source of the cDNA or gDNA that made up the material.

In the original analysis: The authors estimated nucleated cell counts from reference gene primer amplification. The assay was immunoSEQ multiplex PCR, and TCRdb's table has in-frame clones only and misses some. The V and J calls and clone size come from that table; D and trimming were worked out from the DNA. The table includes some 350,000 clones, more than 70% detected once. The sample holds a few counts of this clone. CDR1 is SGHTA and CDR2 is FQGTGA in the germline V gene. The V gene end was trimmed by 2 bases and the J gene end by 4 bases; junction bases not matched to a gene: 5. CDR3 size: 15 residues.

Material for sequencing was peripheral blood. The chain uses TRBV7-3 and TRBJ2-1, with 7 bases aligning to TRBD2. This receptor was taken from a man aged 25 to 40 with active or convalescent COVID-19. The CDR3 spells CASSLDAGEYNEQFF. Here the CDR3 DNA reads TGTGCCAGCAGCTTAGACGCGGGAGAATACAATGAGCAGTTCTTC.